The rows below give T cell receptor beta chains drawn from one sample of a study of cytomegalovirus exposure and HLA in healthy donors. The table came from immunoSEQ multiplex PCR; TCRdb's copy has only in-frame clones and leaves some out. The sample carries approximately 150,000 clones, about 71% recorded once. Sequencing was done on a sample of PBMCs. Receptors originate from a woman in her 30s in good health and CMV-seronegative. Each CDR3 is given with its conserved first and last residue. Each record gives: clone size, V gene, D gene, J gene, CDR3 protein, CDR3 DNA. The D gene is left open where the match is weak. Clone size is not always given. Where it is, it says once, few, many or a class for expanded clones.

few,TRBV7-3,TRBD2,TRBJ2-3,CASSLIAGTSTDTQYF,TGTGCCAGCAGCTTAATAGCGGGGACTAGCACAGATACGCAGTATTTT
.,TRBV30,.,TRBJ1-1,CACGSGTSTGGTEAFF,TGTGCCTGCGGCTCCGGGACGTCTACGGGGGGCACTGAAGCTTTCTTT
.,TRBV4-1,TRBD2,TRBJ2-7,CASSQALAGPSYEQYF,TGCGCCAGCAGCCAAGCTCTAGCGGGTCCCTCCTACGAGCAGTACTTC
.,TRBV7-2,TRBD2,TRBJ2-3,CASSSYFGGWRTDTQYF,TGTGCCAGCAGCTCCTATTTCGGGGGGTGGAGGACAGATACGCAGTATTTT
few,TRBV2,.,TRBJ1-4,CASSVNREEKLFF,TGTGCCAGCAGTGTGAACAGGGAAGAAAAACTGTTTTTT
.,TRBV6-5,.,TRBJ1-4,CASSRGFNEKLFF,TGTGCCAGCAGCCGGGGGTTTAATGAAAAACTGTTTTTT
.,TRBV18,TRBD1,TRBJ1-1,CASSPEQGANTEAFF,TGTGCCAGCTCACCTGAACAGGGGGCGAACACTGAAGCTTTCTTT
.,TRBV19,TRBD2,TRBJ2-3,CASSYPSGSFSGADTQYF,TGTGCCAGTAGTTATCCCAGCGGGAGTTTTTCGGGCGCAGATACGCAGTATTTT
.,TRBV28,.,TRBJ2-1,CASSSETSYNEQFF,TGTGCCAGCAGTTCAGAAACCTCCTACAATGAGCAGTTCTTC
.,TRBV28,.,TRBJ1-2,CASSSRVLKEANYGYTF,TGTGCCAGCAGTTCACGGGTATTGAAGGAGGCGAACTATGGCTACACCTTC
.,TRBV4-3,TRBD1,TRBJ2-3,CASSHETGDTQYF,TGCGCCAGCAGCCACGAGACAGGGGATACGCAGTATTTT
.,TRBV5-6,TRBD1,TRBJ2-3,CASARGTGWGDTQYF,TGTGCCAGCGCTAGGGGGACAGGTTGGGGAGATACGCAGTATTTT
.,TRBV29-1,TRBD2,TRBJ2-5,CSGRTSGQETQYF,TGCAGCGGCCGGACTAGCGGCCAAGAGACCCAGTACTTC
once,TRBV6-5,.,TRBJ1-2,CASLPGISGGYTF,TGTGCCAGCCTACCAGGGATTAGTGGGGGCTACACCTTC
.,TRBV29-1,TRBD2,TRBJ2-3,CSGRTSGIITDTQYF,TGCAGCGGCAGGACTAGCGGGATCATAACAGATACGCAGTATTTT
.,TRBV5-5,.,TRBJ1-1,CASSSSPNLNTEAFF,TGTGCCAGCAGCTCTAGCCCGAACCTGAACACTGAAGCTTTCTTT
.,TRBV7-6,.,TRBJ2-5,CASSGRRIQETQYF,TGTGCCAGCAGCGGGAGACGGATCCAAGAGACCCAGTACTTC
once,TRBV9,TRBD1,TRBJ1-1,CASSVDWTGLEDTEAFF,TGTGCCAGCAGCGTCGATTGGACAGGGTTAGAGGACACTGAAGCTTTCTTT
few,TRBV19,.,TRBJ1-1,CASSLGDTGTEAFF,TGTGCCAGTAGTCTAGGGGACACCGGGACTGAAGCTTTCTTT
.,TRBV19,.,TRBJ2-7,CASSTGFGRGYEQYF,TGTGCCAGTAGTACCGGGTTCGGTCGCGGCTACGAGCAGTACTTC
.,TRBV2,.,TRBJ1-1,CASSVRRGAEAFF,TGTGCCAGCAGTGTGCGCAGGGGAGCAGAAGCTTTCTTT
few,TRBV14,.,TRBJ2-5,CASSSFSGLRSYETQYF,TGTGCCAGCAGTTCTTTCTCGGGACTCAGGTCGTACGAGACCCAGTACTTC
.,TRBV13,TRBD1,TRBJ1-1,CASREDRVDLGTEAFF,TGTGCCAGCAGAGAAGACAGGGTGGACTTGGGGACTGAAGCTTTCTTT
.,TRBV10-3,.,TRBJ2-1,CAIGKGEGPNEQFF,TGTGCCATCGGTAAGGGGGAGGGCCCCAATGAGCAGTTCTTC
.,TRBV7-9,.,TRBJ2-7,CASSSSEGVREQYF,TGTGCCAGCAGCTCTTCGGAGGGTGTACGCGAGCAGTACTTC
.,TRBV5-5,TRBD1,TRBJ2-7,CASSLGDRDYEQYF,TGTGCCAGCAGCTTGGGGGACAGGGACTACGAGCAGTACTTC
few,TRBV19,TRBD2,TRBJ2-1,CASSLAGGSSYNEQFF,TGTGCCAGTAGTCTAGCGGGAGGGTCCTCCTACAATGAGCAGTTCTTC
.,TRBV7-2,TRBD1,TRBJ1-5,CASSPTRDSLYSNQPQHF,TGTGCCAGCAGCCCAACCCGGGACAGCCTTTATAGCAATCAGCCCCAGCATTTT